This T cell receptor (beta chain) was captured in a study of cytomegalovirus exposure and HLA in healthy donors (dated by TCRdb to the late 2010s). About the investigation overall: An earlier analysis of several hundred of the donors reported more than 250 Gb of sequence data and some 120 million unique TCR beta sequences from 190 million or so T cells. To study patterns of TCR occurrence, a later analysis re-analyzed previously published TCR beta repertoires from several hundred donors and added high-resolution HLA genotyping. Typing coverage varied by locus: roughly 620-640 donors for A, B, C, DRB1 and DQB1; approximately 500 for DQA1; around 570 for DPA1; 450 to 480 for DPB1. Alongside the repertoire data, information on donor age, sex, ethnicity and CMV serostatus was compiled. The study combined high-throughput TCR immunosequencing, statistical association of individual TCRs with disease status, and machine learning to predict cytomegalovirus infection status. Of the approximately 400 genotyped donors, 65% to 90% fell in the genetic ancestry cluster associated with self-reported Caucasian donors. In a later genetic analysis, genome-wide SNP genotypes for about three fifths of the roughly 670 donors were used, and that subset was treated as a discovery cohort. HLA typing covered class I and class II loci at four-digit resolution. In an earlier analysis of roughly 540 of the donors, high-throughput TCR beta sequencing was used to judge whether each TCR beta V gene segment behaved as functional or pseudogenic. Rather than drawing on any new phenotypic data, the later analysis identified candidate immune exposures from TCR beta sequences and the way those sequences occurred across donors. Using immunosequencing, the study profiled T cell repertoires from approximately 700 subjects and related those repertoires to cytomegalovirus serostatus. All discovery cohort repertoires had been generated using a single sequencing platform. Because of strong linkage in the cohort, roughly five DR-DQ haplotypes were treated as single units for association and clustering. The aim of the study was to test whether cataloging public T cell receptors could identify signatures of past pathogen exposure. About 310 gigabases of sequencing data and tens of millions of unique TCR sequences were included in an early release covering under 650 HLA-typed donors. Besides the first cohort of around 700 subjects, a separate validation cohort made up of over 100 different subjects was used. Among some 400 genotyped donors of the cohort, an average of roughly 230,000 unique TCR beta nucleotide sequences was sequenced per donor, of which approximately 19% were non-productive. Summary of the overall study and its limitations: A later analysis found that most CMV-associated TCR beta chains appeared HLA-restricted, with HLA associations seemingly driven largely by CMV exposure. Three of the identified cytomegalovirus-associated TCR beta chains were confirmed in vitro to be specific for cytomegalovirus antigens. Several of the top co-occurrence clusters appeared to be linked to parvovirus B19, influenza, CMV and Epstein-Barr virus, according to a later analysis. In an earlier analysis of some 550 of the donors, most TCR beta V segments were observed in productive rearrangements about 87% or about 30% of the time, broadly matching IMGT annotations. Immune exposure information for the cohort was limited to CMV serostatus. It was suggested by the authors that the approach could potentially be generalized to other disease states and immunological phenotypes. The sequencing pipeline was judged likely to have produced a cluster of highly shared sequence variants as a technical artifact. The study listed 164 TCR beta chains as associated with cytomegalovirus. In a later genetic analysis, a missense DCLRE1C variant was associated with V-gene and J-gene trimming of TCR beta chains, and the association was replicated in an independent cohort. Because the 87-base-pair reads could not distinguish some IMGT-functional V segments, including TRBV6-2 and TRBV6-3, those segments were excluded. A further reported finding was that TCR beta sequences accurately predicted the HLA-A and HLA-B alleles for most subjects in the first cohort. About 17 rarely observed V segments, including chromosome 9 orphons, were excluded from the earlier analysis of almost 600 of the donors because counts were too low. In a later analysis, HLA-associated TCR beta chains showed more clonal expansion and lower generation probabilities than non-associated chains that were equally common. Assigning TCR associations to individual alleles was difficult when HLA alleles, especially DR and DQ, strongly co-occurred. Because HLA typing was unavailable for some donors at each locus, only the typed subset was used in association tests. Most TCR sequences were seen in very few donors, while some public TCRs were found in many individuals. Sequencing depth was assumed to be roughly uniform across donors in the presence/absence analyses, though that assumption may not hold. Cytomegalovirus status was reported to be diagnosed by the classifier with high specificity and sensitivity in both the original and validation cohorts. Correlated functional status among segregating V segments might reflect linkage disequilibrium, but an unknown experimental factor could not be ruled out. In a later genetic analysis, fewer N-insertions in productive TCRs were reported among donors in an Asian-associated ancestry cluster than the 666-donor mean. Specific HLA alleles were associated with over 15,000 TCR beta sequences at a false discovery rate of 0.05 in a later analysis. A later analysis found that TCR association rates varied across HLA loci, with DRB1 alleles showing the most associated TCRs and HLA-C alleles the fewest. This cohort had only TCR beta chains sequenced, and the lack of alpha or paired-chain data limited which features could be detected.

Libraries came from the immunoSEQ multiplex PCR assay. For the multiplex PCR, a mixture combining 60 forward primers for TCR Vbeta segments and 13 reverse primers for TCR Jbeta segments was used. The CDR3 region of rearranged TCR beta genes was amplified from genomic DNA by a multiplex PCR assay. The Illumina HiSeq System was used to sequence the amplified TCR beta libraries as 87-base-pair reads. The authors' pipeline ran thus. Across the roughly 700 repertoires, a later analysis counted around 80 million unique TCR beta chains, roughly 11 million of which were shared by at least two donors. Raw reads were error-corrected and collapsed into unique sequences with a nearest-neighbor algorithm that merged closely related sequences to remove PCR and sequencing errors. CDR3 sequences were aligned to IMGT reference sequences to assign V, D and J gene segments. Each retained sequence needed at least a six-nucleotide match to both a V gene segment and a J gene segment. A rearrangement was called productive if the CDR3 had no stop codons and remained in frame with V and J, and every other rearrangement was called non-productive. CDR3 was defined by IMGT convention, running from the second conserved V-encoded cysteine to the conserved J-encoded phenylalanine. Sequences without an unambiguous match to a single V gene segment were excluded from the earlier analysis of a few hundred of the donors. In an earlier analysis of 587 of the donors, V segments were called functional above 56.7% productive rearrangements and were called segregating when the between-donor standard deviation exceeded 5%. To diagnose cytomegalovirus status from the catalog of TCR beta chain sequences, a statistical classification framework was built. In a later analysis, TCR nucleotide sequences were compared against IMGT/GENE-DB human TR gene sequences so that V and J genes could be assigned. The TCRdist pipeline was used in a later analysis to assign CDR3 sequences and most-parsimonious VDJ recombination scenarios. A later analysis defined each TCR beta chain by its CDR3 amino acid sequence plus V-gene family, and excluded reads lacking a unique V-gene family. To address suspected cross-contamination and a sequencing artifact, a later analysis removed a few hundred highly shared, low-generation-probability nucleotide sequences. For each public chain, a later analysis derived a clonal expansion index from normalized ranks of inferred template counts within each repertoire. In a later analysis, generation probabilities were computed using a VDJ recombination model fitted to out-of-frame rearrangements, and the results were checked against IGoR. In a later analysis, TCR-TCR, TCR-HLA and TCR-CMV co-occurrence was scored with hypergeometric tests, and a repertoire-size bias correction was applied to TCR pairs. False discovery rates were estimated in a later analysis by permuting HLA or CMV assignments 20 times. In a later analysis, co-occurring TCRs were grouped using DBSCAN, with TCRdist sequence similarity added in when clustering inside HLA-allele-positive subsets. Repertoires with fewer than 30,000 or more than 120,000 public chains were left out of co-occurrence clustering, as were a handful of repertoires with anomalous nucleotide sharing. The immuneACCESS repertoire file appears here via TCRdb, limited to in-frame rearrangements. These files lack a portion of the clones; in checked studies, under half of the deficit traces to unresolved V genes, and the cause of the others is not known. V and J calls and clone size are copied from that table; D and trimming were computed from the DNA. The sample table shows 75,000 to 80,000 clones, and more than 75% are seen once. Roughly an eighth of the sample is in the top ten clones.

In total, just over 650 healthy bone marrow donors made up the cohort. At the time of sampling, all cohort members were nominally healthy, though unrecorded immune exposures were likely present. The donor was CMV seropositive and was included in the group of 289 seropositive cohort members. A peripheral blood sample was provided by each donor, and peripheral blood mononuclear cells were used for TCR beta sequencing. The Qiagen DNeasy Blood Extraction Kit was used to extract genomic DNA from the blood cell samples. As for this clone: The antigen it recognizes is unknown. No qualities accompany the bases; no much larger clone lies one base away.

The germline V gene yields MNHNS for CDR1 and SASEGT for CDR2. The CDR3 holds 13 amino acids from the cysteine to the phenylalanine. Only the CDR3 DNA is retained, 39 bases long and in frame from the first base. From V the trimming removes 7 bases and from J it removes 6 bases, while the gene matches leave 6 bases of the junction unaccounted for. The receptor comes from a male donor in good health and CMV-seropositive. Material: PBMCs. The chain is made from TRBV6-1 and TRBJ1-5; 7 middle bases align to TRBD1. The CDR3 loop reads CASTATGIQPQHF. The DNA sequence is TGTGCCAGCACTGCGACAGGGATTCAGCCCCAGCATTTT.